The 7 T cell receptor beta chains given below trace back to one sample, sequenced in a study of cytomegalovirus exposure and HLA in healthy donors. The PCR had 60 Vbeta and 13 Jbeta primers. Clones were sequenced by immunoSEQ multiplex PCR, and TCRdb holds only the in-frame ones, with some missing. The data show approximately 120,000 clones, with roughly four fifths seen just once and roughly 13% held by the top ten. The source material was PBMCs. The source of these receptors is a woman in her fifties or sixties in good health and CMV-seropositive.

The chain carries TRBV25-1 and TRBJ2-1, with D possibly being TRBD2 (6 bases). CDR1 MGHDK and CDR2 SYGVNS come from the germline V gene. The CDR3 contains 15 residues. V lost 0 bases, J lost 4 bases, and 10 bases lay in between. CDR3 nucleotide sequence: TGTGCCAGCAGTGAATATAGCGGAAATTACAATGAGCAGTTCTTC. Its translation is CASSEYSGNYNEQFF.

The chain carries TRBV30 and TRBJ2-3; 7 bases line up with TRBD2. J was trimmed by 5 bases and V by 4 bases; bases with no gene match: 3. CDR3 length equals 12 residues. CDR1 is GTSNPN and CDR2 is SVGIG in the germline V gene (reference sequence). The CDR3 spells CAWTGRGDTQYF. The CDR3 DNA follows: TGTGCCTGGACGGGGAGGGGAGATACGCAGTATTTT.

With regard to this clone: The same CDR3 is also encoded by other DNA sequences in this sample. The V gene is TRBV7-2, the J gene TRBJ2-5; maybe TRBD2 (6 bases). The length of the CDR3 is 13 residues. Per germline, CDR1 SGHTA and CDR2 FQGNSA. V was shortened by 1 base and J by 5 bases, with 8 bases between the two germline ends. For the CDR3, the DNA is TGTGCCAGCAGCTTAGGGAGGGGTGAGACCCAGTACTTC. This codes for CASSLGRGETQYF. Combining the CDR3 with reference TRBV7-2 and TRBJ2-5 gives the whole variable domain GAGVSQSPSNKVTEKGKDVELRCDPISGHTALYWYRQSLGQGLEFLIYFQGNSAPDKSGLPSDRFSAERTGGSVSTLTIQRTQQEDSAVYLCASSLGRGETQYFGPGTRLLVL.

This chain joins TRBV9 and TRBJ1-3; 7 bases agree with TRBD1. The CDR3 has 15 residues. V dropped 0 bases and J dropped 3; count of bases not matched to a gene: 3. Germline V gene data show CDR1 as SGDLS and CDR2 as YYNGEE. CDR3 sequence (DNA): TGTGCCAGCAGCGTAGAGGGGGCCCGTGGAAACACCATATATTTT. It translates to CASSVEGARGNTIYF.

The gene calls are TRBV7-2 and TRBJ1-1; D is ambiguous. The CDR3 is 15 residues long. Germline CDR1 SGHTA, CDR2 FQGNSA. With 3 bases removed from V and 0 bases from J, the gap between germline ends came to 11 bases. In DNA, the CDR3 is TGTGCCAGCAGCTTCTATCCATCCATGAACACTGAAGCTTTCTTT. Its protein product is CASSFYPSMNTEAFF.

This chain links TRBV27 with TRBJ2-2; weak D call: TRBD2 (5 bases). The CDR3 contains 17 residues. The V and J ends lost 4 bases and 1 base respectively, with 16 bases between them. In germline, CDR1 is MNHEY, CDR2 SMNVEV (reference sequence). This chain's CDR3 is CASSSRWTHLNTGELFF. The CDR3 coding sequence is TGTGCCAGCAGTTCCCGGTGGACTCACCTGAACACCGGGGAGCTGTTTTTT.

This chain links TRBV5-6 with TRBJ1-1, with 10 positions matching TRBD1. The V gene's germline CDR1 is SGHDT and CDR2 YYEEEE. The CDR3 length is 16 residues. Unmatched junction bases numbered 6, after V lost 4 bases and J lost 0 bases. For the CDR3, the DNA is TGTGCCAGCAGCCCCCCGGACAGGGGGGTGAACACTGAAGCTTTCTTT. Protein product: CASSPPDRGVNTEAFF.